Presented here are 22 T cell receptor beta chains from one specimen sequenced in a study of blood T cell repertoires in COVID-19. The data were produced by immunoSEQ multiplex PCR, yet TCRdb's version contains in-frame clones alone and is incomplete. The sample lists roughly 250,000 clones, 75% to 95% seen once, with under 3% in the top ten. Sequencing was performed on peripheral blood. The origin of the receptors is a person under 30 with COVID-19, enrolled during active disease.

This clone was detected only once. CDR3 sequence reads: CASSQAQESNQPQHF. CDR3 coding DNA: TGTGCCAGCAGCCAAGCACAGGAAAGCAATCAGCCCCAGCATTTT. This chain joins TRBV3-1 (or the pseudogene TRBV3-2) and TRBJ1-5, with TRBD1 as a possible D gene (5 bases). V was clipped by 1 base and J by 1 base, with 8 bases between them. The V gene's germline CDR1 is LGHDT and CDR2 YNNKEL (reference sequence). This CDR3 contains 15 residues.

A note on this clone: A read error likely explains this, since a far larger clone differs by one base. The rearrangement links TRBV25-1 to TRBJ2-3; 11 bases match TRBD1. Unmatched junction bases numbered 2, after V lost 3 bases and J lost 3 bases. Germline CDR1 and CDR2: MGHDK and SYGVNS. The CDR3 loop spans 15 amino acids. DNA of the CDR3: TGTGCCAGCAGTGACGGGACAGGGGGAACAGATACGCAGTATTTT. Its protein product is CASSDGTGGTDTQYF.

The J gene is TRBJ2-4, the V gene TRBV10-3, with 7 positions matching TRBD2. Losses at the gene ends were 1 base for V and 3 bases for J; bases not matched to a gene: 9. The CDR3 spans 17 residues. Germline CDR1 is ENHRY and CDR2 is SYGVKD. The CDR3 nucleotides read TGTGCCATCAGTGAGTGGGGCGGGGGAGAGGTCAAAAACATTCAGTACTTC. Protein sequence: CAISEWGGGEVKNIQYF.

The chain combines TRBV19 with TRBJ1-5; 9 bases map to TRBD1. CDR1 is LNHDA and CDR2 is SQIVND in the germline V gene (reference sequence). With V trimmed by 5 bases and J by 2 bases, 13 bases remained unmatched. The CDR3 loop spans 18 amino acids. The DNA of the CDR3 is TGTGCCAGTAGTTTTTCGACAGGGGGGTATAGCGGCAATCAGCCCCAGCATTTT. Protein product: CASSFSTGGYSGNQPQHF. Filled out from reference TRBV19 and TRBJ1-5, the complete variable domain reads DGGITQSPKYLFRKEGQNVTLSCEQNLNHDAMYWYRQDPGQGLRLIYYSQIVNDFQKGDIAEGYSVSREKKESFPLTVTSAQKNPTAFYLCASSFSTGGYSGNQPQHFGDGTRLSIL.

The chain carries TRBV5-1 and TRBJ2-7, with 8 bases aligning to TRBD1. The CDR3 consists of 15 residues. With 0 bases clipped from V and 3 bases from J, the junction kept 5 bases outside the gene matches. Germline V CDR1 and CDR2: SGHRS, YFSETQ. The CDR3 spells CASSLGQGAIYEQYF. In DNA, the CDR3 is TGCGCCAGCAGCTTGGGCCAGGGGGCAATCTACGAGCAGTACTTC.

The chain links TRBV5-4 to TRBJ2-4, with D possibly TRBD1 on 6 matching bases. Germline V gene data show CDR1 as SGHNT and CDR2 as YYREEE (reference sequence). Trimming removed 2 bases from V and 6 bases from J, with 9 bases in between. The length of the CDR3 is 13 residues. The CDR3 is CASSFRDTNIQYF. Written as DNA, the CDR3 is TGTGCCAGCAGCTTCCGGGACACAAACATTCAGTACTTC.

This chain joins TRBV2 and TRBJ2-6, with a possible D match to TRBD2 (7 bases). The CDR3 extends over 18 amino acids. Trimming stripped 0 bases from V and 0 bases from J, with 12 bases between. CDR1 and CDR2 from the germline V gene are SNHLY and FYNNEI. The CDR3 sequence is CASSEAKGGSSGANVLTF. The CDR3 nucleotides read TGTGCCAGCAGTGAAGCTAAGGGGGGGAGCTCTGGGGCCAACGTCCTGACTTTC.

This sequence joins TRBV6-1 and TRBJ2-5, with D tentatively TRBD1 (6 bases). Per the germline V gene, CDR1 is MNHNS and CDR2 is SASEGT. V lost 3 bases and J 5 bases, leaving 13 bases between the germline ends. This CDR3 contains 14 residues. The CDR3 reads CASSEPRGKETQYF. The CDR3 coding sequence is TGTGCCAGCAGTGAGCCCAGGGGAAAGGAGACCCAGTACTTC.

The CDR3 region has the DNA TGCGCCAGCAGCAACAGGGGGCTGAACACCGGGGAGCTGTTTTTT. Translating it yields CASSNRGLNTGELFF. The chain uses TRBV5-1 and TRBJ2-2; the match to TRBD1 covers 9 bases. Germline V lookup: CDR1 SGHRS, CDR2 YFSETQ. V lost 4 bases, J lost 1 base, and 2 bases stayed unmatched. This CDR3 contains 15 residues.

CDR3 protein: CASSDPNSDTQYF. The CDR3 nucleotides read TGTGCCAGCAGTGACCCAAACTCTGATACGCAGTATTTT. The genes are TRBV25-1 and TRBJ2-3, with D unclear. Trimming took off 3 bases at V and 6 bases at J, with 10 bases between the two ends. The germline gives CDR1 MGHDK, CDR2 SYGVNS. The CDR3 extends over 13 amino acids.

The chain has TRBV6-5 and TRBJ2-7; 7 nucleotides line up with TRBD2. Germline CDR1 and CDR2: MNHEY and SVGAGI. The V gene end was trimmed by 0 bases and the J gene end by 3 bases; junction bases not matched to a gene: 8. The CDR3 runs 16 residues. CDR3 amino acids: CASSYSIGTSDYEQYF. The CDR3, as DNA: TGTGCCAGCAGTTACTCGATAGGAACTAGCGACTACGAGCAGTACTTC.

The rearrangement joins TRBV7-2 to TRBJ1-1; weak D call: TRBD1 (6 bases). CDR1 is SGHTA and CDR2 is FQGNSA in the germline V gene. CDR3 length: 13 residues. Trimming stripped 6 bases from V and 10 bases from J, with 18 bases between. CDR3 nucleotide sequence: TGTGCCAGCAGTGATCAGGGGTGGGTGGGAGCTTTCTTT. Translating it yields CASSDQGWVGAFF. The whole variable domain, filled in from reference TRBV7-2 and TRBJ1-1, reads GAGVSQSPSNKVTEKGKDVELRCDPISGHTALYWYRQSLGQGLEFLIYFQGNSAPDKSGLPSDRFSAERTGGSVSTLTIQRTQQEDSAVYLCASSDQGWVGAFFGQGTRLTVV.

The chain uses TRBV5-1 and TRBJ1-2, with 7 bases matching TRBD1. The CDR3 has 15 amino acids. Germline CDR1 reads SGHRS; CDR2 reads YFSETQ. Trimming cost V 0 bases and J 3 bases; bases outside gene matches: 5. The CDR3 region is CASSLGTTGDYGYTF. The CDR3 DNA sequence: TGCGCCAGCAGCTTGGGGACTACAGGGGACTATGGCTACACCTTC.

This chain connects TRBV6-1 to TRBJ1-5; D ambiguous. The CDR3 consists of 15 residues. Germline values: CDR1 MNHNS, CDR2 SASEGT. V lost 2 bases to trimming and J lost 2 bases, with 10 bases between them. CDR3 loop: CASSEFRQGNQPQHF. In DNA, the CDR3 is TGTGCCAGCAGTGAATTCAGGCAGGGCAATCAGCCCCAGCATTTT.

The chain uses TRBV30 and TRBJ1-4, with D maybe TRBD1 (6 bases). The V gene lost 7 bases and the J gene lost 7 bases, with 19 bases spanning the gap. This CDR3 has 14 amino acids. Germline CDR1 is GTSNPN and CDR2 is SVGIG (reference sequence). The CDR3 coding sequence is TGTGCCTACCGCTCGGGGGGGCGGAGTGAAAAACTGTTTTTT. Amino acids: CAYRSGGRSEKLFF.

The chain links TRBV5-6 to TRBJ2-3; 7 bases fit TRBD1. The junction had 5 bases not matched to a gene; V was cut back by 4 bases and J by 0 bases. There are 15 residues in the CDR3. Germline V gene sequence: CDR1 SGHDT, CDR2 YYEEEE. The CDR3 protein is CASSRPTGSTDTQYF. The DNA of the CDR3 is TGTGCCAGCAGCCGCCCGACAGGGAGCACAGATACGCAGTATTTT.

This clone was found once. This chain joins TRBV4-1 and TRBJ2-5, with D hard to call. Germline-derived CDR1 and CDR2 are MGHRA and YSYEKL. V dropped 0 bases and J dropped 4 bases, with 9 bases sitting between them. CDR3 length equals 14 residues. CDR3 residues: CASSQDITGETQYF. The CDR3 DNA reads as TGCGCCAGCAGCCAAGATATTACCGGAGAGACCCAGTACTTC.

The genes are TRBV7-9 and TRBJ1-3; unclear D gene. V dropped 5 bases and J dropped 4 bases, with 6 bases sitting between them. The germline gives CDR1 SEHNR, CDR2 FQNEAQ (reference sequence). The CDR3 is 12 residues long. CDR3 in amino acids: CASSREGNTIYF. CDR3 DNA sequence: TGTGCCAGCAGCCGAGAAGGAAACACCATATATTTT. Variable domain in full (rest from reference TRBV7-9 and TRBJ1-3): DTGVSQNPRHKITKRGQNVTFRCDPISEHNRLYWYRQTLGQGPEFLTYFQNEAQLEKSRLLSDRFSAERPKGSFSTLEIQRTEQGDSAMYLCASSREGNTIYFGEGSWLTVV.

The rearrangement uses TRBV28 and TRBJ2-2, with D maybe TRBD1 (5 bases). V shed 6 bases and J shed 0 bases, with 8 bases lying between them. Germline V CDR1 and CDR2: MDHEN, SYDVKM. The CDR3 runs 14 residues. The DNA of the CDR3 is TGTGCCAGCAGGCCGACAGCGAACACCGGGGAGCTGTTTTTT. It translates to CASRPTANTGELFF. Full variable domain (outside the CDR3, taken from reference TRBV28 and TRBJ2-2): DVKVTQSSRYLVKRTGEKVFLECVQDMDHENMFWYRQDPGLGLRLIYFSYDVKMKEKGDIPEGYSVSREKKERFSLILESASTNQTSMYLCASRPTANTGELFFGEGSRLTVL.

The rearrangement uses TRBV6-6 and TRBJ2-7; TRBD2 agrees at 14 bases. J lost 7 bases, V lost 9 bases, and 11 bases had no gene match. Germline values: CDR1 MNHNY, CDR2 SVGAGI (reference sequence). CDR3 length equals 15 residues. The CDR3 DNA reads as TGTGCCAGTTCGAGGGGACTAGCGGGAGTGGGAGAGCAGTACTTC. Translation gives CASSRGLAGVGEQYF.

This clone was detected a few times. The chain links TRBV11-2 to TRBJ1-4, with 8 bases aligning to TRBD1. V shed 6 bases and J 8 bases; nucleotides not matched to a gene: 8. The germline gives CDR1 SGHAT, CDR2 FQNNGV. The CDR3 runs 14 residues. This chain's CDR3 is CASSFRQGREKLFF. The CDR3 DNA sequence: TGTGCCAGCAGTTTTAGACAGGGGCGGGAAAAACTGTTTTTT.

V usage is TRBV7-2 and J usage is TRBJ2-2; 7 bases map to TRBD2. V gave up 3 bases and J gave up 8 bases; unmatched junction bases: 9. CDR1 is SGHTA and CDR2 is FQGNSA in the germline V gene. CDR3 length: 15 amino acids. Here the CDR3 DNA reads TGTGCCAGCAGCTTGGATGGCGGGAGTTTTGGGGAGCTGTTTTTT. This encodes CASSLDGGSFGELFF.